Following are 21 T cell receptor beta chains from one sample sequenced in a study of technical replicates of blood from several donors (dated by TCRdb to 2016 to 2017). The library relied on the immunoSEQ multiplex PCR assay. The table comes from immuneACCESS by way of TCRdb, which keeps in-frame sequences with V and J called. Part of the clones is missing from these tables; in studies checked, under half for an unresolved V gene and the rest for unknown reasons. This sample holds approximately 81,000 clones; 90% to 97% were observed only once. Clones ranked in the top ten supply 0.3% to 0.4% of the sample. Material: T cells isolated from PBMCs. These receptors came from a human donor in good health.

The chain employs TRBV27 and TRBJ2-7; tentatively, D is TRBD2 (6 bases). In germline, CDR1 is MNHEY, CDR2 SMNVEV (reference sequence). Trimming cost V 8 bases and J 5 bases, with 16 bases left between them. The CDR3 length is 13 residues. CDR3 DNA: TGTGCCAGCGGGGACGGGAGCCGGAACGAGCAGTACTTC. Translation: CASGDGSRNEQYF.

This sequence joins TRBV30 and TRBJ2-3; D is possibly TRBD2 (6 bases). The germline CDR1 and CDR2 sequences are GTSNPN and SVGIG (reference sequence). V was shortened by 7 bases and J by 1 base, with 15 bases between the two germline ends. CDR3 size: 14 residues. This chain's CDR3 is CAFNIGGRTDTQYF. DNA of the CDR3: TGTGCCTTTAATATCGGAGGGCGCACAGATACGCAGTATTTT.

The rearrangement links TRBV4-1 to TRBJ2-7; D is unclear. V was shortened by 4 bases and J by 6 bases, with 10 bases between the two germline ends. Germline V gene data show CDR1 as MGHRA and CDR2 as YSYEKL. The length of the CDR3 is 12 residues. CDR3 amino acids: CASSPPWAEQYF. The DNA of the CDR3 is TGCGCCAGCAGCCCCCCCTGGGCCGAGCAGTACTTC.

The rearrangement joins TRBV6-1 to TRBJ2-1; 7 bases are shared with TRBD2. CDR1 is MNHNS and CDR2 is SASEGT in the germline V gene. This CDR3 comprises 15 residues. After removal of 0 bases from V and 10 bases from J, the junction contained 9 bases not matched to a gene. CDR3 loop: CASSEARLAATEQFF. CDR3 nucleotide sequence: TGTGCCAGCAGTGAAGCGAGGCTAGCGGCGACGGAGCAGTTCTTC.

V and J are TRBV4-1 and TRBJ1-5, with TRBD1 identical over 8 bases. V was pared by 3 bases and J by 2 bases, with 6 bases of the junction left unmatched. Germline CDR1 reads MGHRA; CDR2 reads YSYEKL. The CDR3 totals 16 residues. Here the CDR3 DNA reads TGCGCCAGCAGCCATAGCACAGGGGGAGGCAATCAGCCCCAGCATTTT. The encoded protein is CASSHSTGGGNQPQHF.

This chain joins TRBV25-1 and TRBJ1-3; maybe TRBD1 (5 bases). The CDR3 length is 13 residues. The V end lost 5 bases, the J end lost 4 bases, and 9 bases lay between the germline ends. Germline V lookup: CDR1 MGHDK, CDR2 SYGVNS. Written as DNA, the CDR3 is TGTGCCAGCAGTCAGGGTTACGGAAACACCATATATTTT. It codes for CASSQGYGNTIYF. Full variable domain (outside the CDR3, taken from reference TRBV25-1 and TRBJ1-3): EADIYQTPRYLVIGTGKKITLECSQTMGHDKMYWYQQDPGMELHLIHYSYGVNSTEKGDLSSESTVSRIRTEHFPLTLESARPSHTSQYLCASSQGYGNTIYFGEGSWLTVV.

The V call is TRBV11-2, the J call TRBJ1-1; no reliable D call. V gave up 8 bases and J gave up 1 base, with 8 bases separating them. From germline, CDR1 is SGHAT and CDR2 FQNNGV. The CDR3 sequence is 12 residues long. The CDR3 protein is CASARENTEAFF. As DNA, the CDR3 is TGTGCCAGCGCCCGGGAGAACACTGAAGCTTTCTTT.

This chain connects TRBV27 to TRBJ2-3; D is perhaps TRBD1 (6 bases). Germline CDR1 is MNHEY and CDR2 is SMNVEV (reference sequence). The V end lost 6 bases, the J end lost 0 bases, and 16 bases lay between the germline ends. This CDR3 spans 16 amino acids. The CDR3 DNA sequence: TGTGCCAGCAGCCCACAGGGTCCGGTTAGCACAGATACGCAGTATTTT. Translating gives CASSPQGPVSTDTQYF.

J is TRBJ2-1 and V is TRBV5-4; 8 nucleotides agree with TRBD2. CDR1 and CDR2 from the germline V gene are SGHNT and YYREEE (reference sequence). There are 15 residues in the CDR3. Trimming at V came to 3 bases and at J to 0 bases, leaving 2 bases not matched to a gene. The CDR3, as DNA: TGTGCCAGCAGCTATACTAGCGGCTCCTACAATGAGCAGTTCTTC. Translating it yields CASSYTSGSYNEQFF.

This chain links TRBV7-9 with TRBJ1-1; unclear D gene. There are 15 residues in the CDR3. Germline CDR1 SEHNR, CDR2 FQNEAQ (reference sequence). Between the trimmed V and J ends, which lost 5 bases and 0 bases, there was a span of 13 bases. This CDR3 is CASSPPDGVNTEAFF. CDR3 coding DNA: TGTGCCAGCAGCCCTCCCGACGGAGTGAACACTGAAGCTTTCTTT. Supplemented by reference TRBV7-9 and TRBJ1-1, the full variable domain reads DTGVSQNPRHKITKRGQNVTFRCDPISEHNRLYWYRQTLGQGPEFLTYFQNEAQLEKSRLLSDRFSAERPKGSFSTLEIQRTEQGDSAMYLCASSPPDGVNTEAFFGQGTRLTVV.

The chain uses TRBV29-1 and TRBJ1-5; 7 bases line up with TRBD1. CDR1 SQVTM and CDR2 ANQGSEA come from the germline V gene. Losses at the gene ends were 3 bases for V and 4 bases for J; bases not matched to a gene: 3. CDR3 length: 13 residues. The CDR3 region is CSVEDRPNQPQHF. The CDR3 coding sequence is TGCAGCGTTGAGGACAGGCCAAATCAGCCCCAGCATTTT.

V gene TRBV29-1 combines with J gene TRBJ2-1; TRBD2 aligns across 8 bases. The CDR3 has 14 amino acids. Germline assignment: CDR1 SQVTM and CDR2 ANQGSEA. The ends lost 5 bases at V and 7 bases at J; junction bases unmatched: 10. The CDR3 loop reads CSVSGGGQGNEQFF. As DNA, the CDR3 is TGCAGCGTTTCCGGCGGGGGGCAAGGAAATGAGCAGTTCTTC.

The chain is built from TRBV19 and TRBJ2-7, with TRBD2 matching 8 bases. This CDR3 has 15 amino acids. The trim removed 4 bases at V and 3 bases at J, leaving 8 bases unmatched. Germline CDR1 LNHDA, CDR2 SQIVND (reference sequence). The CDR3 nucleotides read TGTGCCAGTAGTACACAGCGGGAGAGAAGCTACGAGCAGTACTTC. Its translation is CASSTQRERSYEQYF. Based on the CDR3 plus reference TRBV19 and TRBJ2-7, the full variable domain is DGGITQSPKYLFRKEGQNVTLSCEQNLNHDAMYWYRQDPGQGLRLIYYSQIVNDFQKGDIAEGYSVSREKKESFPLTVTSAQKNPTAFYLCASSTQRERSYEQYFGPGTRLTVT.

V is TRBV25-1 and J is TRBJ2-1; TRBD1 matches at 8 bases. J gave up 3 bases and V 0 bases, and 4 bases lay outside the gene matches. The CDR3 runs 16 residues. CDR1 and CDR2 from the germline V gene are MGHDK and SYGVNS. This CDR3 is CASSEYGTGFYNEQFF. CDR3 sequence (DNA): TGTGCCAGCAGTGAATACGGGACAGGATTCTACAATGAGCAGTTCTTC.

The rearrangement uses TRBV19 and TRBJ2-2, with a tentative D call TRBD2 (5 bases). CDR3 size: 15 residues. Germline V gene sequence: CDR1 LNHDA, CDR2 SQIVND (reference sequence). Trimming shortened V by 3 bases and J by 1 base, and 9 bases separated the two germline ends. CDR3 residues: CASSISDWNTGELFF. In DNA form, the CDR3 reads TGTGCCAGTAGTATCTCGGACTGGAACACCGGGGAGCTGTTTTTT.

In its sample, this clone was seen once. The gene calls are TRBV27 and TRBJ2-7; a weak D match, TRBD2 (6 bases). CDR1 MNHEY and CDR2 SMNVEV come from the germline V gene (reference sequence). The germline V and J ends were trimmed by 5 bases and 0 bases, with 14 bases remaining between them. The CDR3 runs to 15 residues. DNA for the CDR3: TGTGCCAGCAGTCCCGAACTAGCTTCCTCCTACGAGCAGTACTTC. Amino acids: CASSPELASSYEQYF.

CDR3 bases: TGTGCCAGCAGCTACCGGGACAGGGGGCGAAATGGCTACACCTTC. This encodes CASSYRDRGRNGYTF. The V call is TRBV5-6, the J call TRBJ1-2; TRBD1 matches 12 bases. With 3 bases clipped from V and 6 bases from J, the junction kept 6 bases outside the gene matches. From germline, CDR1 is SGHDT and CDR2 YYEEEE. This CDR3 has 15 amino acids.

The CDR3 DNA is TGCGCCAGCAGCTTAAATCAGGGGGCCGGGCAGCCCCAGCATTTT. This encodes CASSLNQGAGQPQHF. The J gene is TRBJ1-5, the V gene TRBV5-1, with TRBD1 matching 8 bases. V shed 2 bases and J 7 bases; nucleotides not matched to a gene: 8. The CDR3 loop spans 15 amino acids. CDR1 and CDR2 from the germline V gene are SGHRS and YFSETQ. Full variable domain (remainder filled in from reference TRBV5-1 and TRBJ1-5): KAGVTQTPRYLIKTRGQQVTLSCSPISGHRSVSWYQQTPGQGLQFLFEYFSETQRNKGNFPGRFSGRQFSNSRSEMNVSTLELGDSALYLCASSLNQGAGQPQHFGDGTRLSIL.

This chain connects TRBV5-6 to TRBJ2-7; 7 bases map to TRBD2. Germline V gives CDR1 SGHDT, CDR2 YYEEEE. The CDR3 loop spans 15 amino acids. V shed 6 bases and J 0 bases; nucleotides not matched to a gene: 9. The CDR3 DNA is TGTGCCAGCACCCTCCGGTGGGGGGGCTCCTACGAGCAGTACTTC. It encodes CASTLRWGGSYEQYF.

The chain combines TRBV10-3 with TRBJ2-2, with D perhaps matching TRBD1 (6 bases). V lost 3 bases, J lost 5 bases, and 19 bases lay in between. The CDR3 runs 17 residues. Germline CDR1 reads ENHRY; CDR2 reads SYGVKD. Here the CDR3 DNA reads TGTGCCATCAGTGAAATAGCGACAGGCGGTGGAACCGGGGAGCTGTTTTTT. Its translation is CAISEIATGGGTGELFF.

The table lists this clone with a count of one. This sequence joins TRBV28 and TRBJ2-1, with 9 bases lining up with TRBD2. After removal of 7 bases from V and 2 bases from J, the junction contained 3 bases not matched to a gene. Germline lookup yields CDR1 MDHEN and CDR2 SYDVKM. This CDR3 is built from 14 residues. The CDR3 DNA reads as TGTGCCAGCATGGGCGGGAGGGCCTACAATGAGCAGTTCTTC. Translated: CASMGGRAYNEQFF.